This entry is about one T cell receptor (beta chain). Antigen: not known. These data come from a study of cytomegalovirus exposure and HLA in healthy donors. Study-wide findings and caveats: In terms of immune exposure information, only CMV serostatus was available. A link between a missense DCLRE1C variant and TCR beta V- and J-gene trimming emerged from a later analysis. Researchers counted around 170 TCR beta chains as cytomegalovirus-associated.

CDR3 size: 17 residues. Germline-derived CDR1 and CDR2 are MNHNS and SASEGT. V shed 4 bases and J 4 bases; nucleotides not matched to a gene: 11. Amplification used 60 Vbeta primers and 13 Jbeta primers. Original methodology: Unique TCR beta chains numbered about 72 million in a later analysis, with about 9.9 million shared. Clones were read by immunoSEQ multiplex PCR, and TCRdb kept only the in-frame ones, dropping some. Clonal size and the V and J genes are those of that table, whereas D and trimming came from the DNA. The data hold fewer than 150,000 clones, with roughly 67% observed a single time.

Sequenced: PBMCs. This rearrangement joins TRBV6-1 to TRBJ1-4, with 8 bases aligning to TRBD1. This TCR came from a man between 18 and 35 years old in good health and CMV-seropositive. The DNA of the CDR3 is TGTGCCAGCAGTGGAAGGTGGAATACAGGGGGTAATGAAAAACTGTTTTTT. This codes for CASSGRWNTGGNEKLFF.